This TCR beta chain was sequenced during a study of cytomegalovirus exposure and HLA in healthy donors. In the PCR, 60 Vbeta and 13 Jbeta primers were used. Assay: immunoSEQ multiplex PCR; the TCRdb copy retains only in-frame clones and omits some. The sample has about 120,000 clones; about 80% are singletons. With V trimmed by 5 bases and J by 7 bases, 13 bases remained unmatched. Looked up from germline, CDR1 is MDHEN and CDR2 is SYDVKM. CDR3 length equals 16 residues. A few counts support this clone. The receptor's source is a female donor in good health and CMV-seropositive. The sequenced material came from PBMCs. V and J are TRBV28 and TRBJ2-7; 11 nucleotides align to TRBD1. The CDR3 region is CASSLQQGTGGVEQYF. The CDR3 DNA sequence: TGTGCCAGCAGTCTCCAACAAGGGACAGGGGGTGTAGAGCAGTACTTC.